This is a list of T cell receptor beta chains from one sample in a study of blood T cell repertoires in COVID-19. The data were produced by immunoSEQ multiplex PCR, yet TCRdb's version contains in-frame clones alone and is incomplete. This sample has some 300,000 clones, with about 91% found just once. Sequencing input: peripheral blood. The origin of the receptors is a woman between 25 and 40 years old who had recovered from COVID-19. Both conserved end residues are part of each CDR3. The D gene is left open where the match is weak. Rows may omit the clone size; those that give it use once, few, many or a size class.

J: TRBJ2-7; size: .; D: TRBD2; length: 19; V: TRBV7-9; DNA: TGTGCCAGCAGCCCCCGGACAGGGAGAACTAGCGGGGCGACCTACGAGCAGTACTTC; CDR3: CASSPRTGRTSGATYEQYF
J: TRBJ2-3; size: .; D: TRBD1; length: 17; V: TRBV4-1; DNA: TGCGCCAGCAGCCAAGGTGGCGGGACAGGGCGCACAGATACGCAGTATTTT; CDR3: CASSQGGGTGRTDTQYF
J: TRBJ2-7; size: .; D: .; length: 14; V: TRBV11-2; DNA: TGTGCCAGCAGCAGAGATCGAGGCTCCTACGAGCAGTACTTC; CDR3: CASSRDRGSYEQYF
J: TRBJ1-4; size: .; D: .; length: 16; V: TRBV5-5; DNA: TGTGCCAGCAGTCCGAGACAGCAGACAACTAATGAAAAACTGTTTTTT; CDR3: CASSPRQQTTNEKLFF
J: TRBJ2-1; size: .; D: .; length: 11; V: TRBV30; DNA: TGTGCCTGGAGTCTGGGTCAGGAGGAGTTCTTC; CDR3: CAWSLGQEEFF
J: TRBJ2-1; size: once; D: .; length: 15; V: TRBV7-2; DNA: TGTGCCAGCAGCCCAGCGGCTAGCTCCTACAATGAGCAGTTCTTC; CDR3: CASSPAASSYNEQFF
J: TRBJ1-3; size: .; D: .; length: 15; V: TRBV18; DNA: TGTGCCAGCTCACCCCAGGCTTACTCTGGAAACACCATATATTTT; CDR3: CASSPQAYSGNTIYF
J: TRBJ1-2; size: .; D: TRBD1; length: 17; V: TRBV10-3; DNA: TGTGCCATCAGTGAGGCGTGGAGGACAGGGGGCGCGAGGGGCTACACCTTC; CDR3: CAISEAWRTGGARGYTF
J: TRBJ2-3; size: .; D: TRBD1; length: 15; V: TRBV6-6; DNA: TGTGCCAGCAGCCGTCAGGGGGCCGGCGCAGATACGCAGTATTTT; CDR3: CASSRQGAGADTQYF
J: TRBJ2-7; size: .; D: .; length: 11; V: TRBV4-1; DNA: TGCGCCAGCAGCCAAGGGGCCGAGCAGTACTTC; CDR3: CASSQGAEQYF
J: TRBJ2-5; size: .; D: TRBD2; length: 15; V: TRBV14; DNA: TGTGCCAGCAGCCACACCGGCTGGGGGGGGAAGACCCAGTACTTC; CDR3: CASSHTGWGGKTQYF
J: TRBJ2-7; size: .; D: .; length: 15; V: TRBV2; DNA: TGTGCCAGCAGTGAGGGTCAGGGCCTATCCTACGAGCAGTACTTC; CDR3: CASSEGQGLSYEQYF
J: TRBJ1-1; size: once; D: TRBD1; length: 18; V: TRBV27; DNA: TGTGCCAGCCCCCGGCCCTACAGGGGACGGTTATTGAGCACTGAAGCTTTCTTT; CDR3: CASPRPYRGRLLSTEAFF
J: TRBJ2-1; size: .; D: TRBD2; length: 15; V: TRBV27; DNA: TGTGCCAGCAGTTCGACGGGACTAGCGGGGTCGGGGCAGTTCTTC; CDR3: CASSSTGLAGSGQFF
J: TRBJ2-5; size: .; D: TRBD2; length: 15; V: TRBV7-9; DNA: TGTGCCAGCAGCTTAGGAACTAGCGGGGGAGAGACCCAGTACTTC; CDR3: CASSLGTSGGETQYF
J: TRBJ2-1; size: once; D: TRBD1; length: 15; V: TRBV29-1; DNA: TGCAGCGTGGAAAGGTTGGGGACAGGGAAGAATGAGCAGTTCTTC; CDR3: CSVERLGTGKNEQFF
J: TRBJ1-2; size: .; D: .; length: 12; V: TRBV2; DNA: TGCGCCTTTCAAGGGGACTACCTTGGCTACACCTTC; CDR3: CAFQGDYLGYTF
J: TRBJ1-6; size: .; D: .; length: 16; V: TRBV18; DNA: TGTGCCAGCTCAATAACGACAGGCTCCTATAATTCACCCCTCCACTTT; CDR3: CASSITTGSYNSPLHF
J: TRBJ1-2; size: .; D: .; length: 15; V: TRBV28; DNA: TGTGCCAGCAGTGCCGAATCACAGGGAATGCAAGGCTACACCTTC; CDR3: CASSAESQGMQGYTF
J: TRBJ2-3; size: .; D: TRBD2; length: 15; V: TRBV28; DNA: TGTGCCAGCAGTTTGTATAGCGGGGGCTCAGATACGCAGTATTTT; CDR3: CASSLYSGGSDTQYF
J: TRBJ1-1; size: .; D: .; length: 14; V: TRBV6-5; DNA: TGTGCCAGCAGTCCCCTGGGCCCAGGCACTGAAGCTTTCTTT; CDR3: CASSPLGPGTEAFF
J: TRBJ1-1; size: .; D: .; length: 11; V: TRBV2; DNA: TGTGCCAGCAGCTATTTCACTGAAGCTTTCTTT; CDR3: CASSYFTEAFF
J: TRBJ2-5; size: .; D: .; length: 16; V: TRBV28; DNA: TGTGCCAGCAGTCTACCCCATCCAGGGTATCAAGAGACCCAGTACTTC; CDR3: CASSLPHPGYQETQYF
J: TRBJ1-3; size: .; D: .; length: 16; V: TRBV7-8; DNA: TGTGCCAGCAGCTTAGGGACGGAGGGAAAGGGAAACACCATATATTTT; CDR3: CASSLGTEGKGNTIYF
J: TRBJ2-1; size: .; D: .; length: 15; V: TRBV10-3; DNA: TGTGCCATCAGTTCTCAGGGGAACCCTTACAATGAGCAGTTCTTC; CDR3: CAISSQGNPYNEQFF
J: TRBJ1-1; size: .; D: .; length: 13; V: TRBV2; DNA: TGTGCCAGCAGGTGGAGGGACCGGACTGAAGCTTTCTTT; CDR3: CASRWRDRTEAFF
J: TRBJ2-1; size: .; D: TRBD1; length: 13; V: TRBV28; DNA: TGTGCCAGCAGTCGGACAGGGTTTGACGAGCAGTTCTTC; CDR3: CASSRTGFDEQFF
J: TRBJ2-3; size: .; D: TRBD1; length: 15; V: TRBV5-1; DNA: TGCGCCAGCAGTTCCGGGACAGGTTTCGTAGATACGCAGTATTTT; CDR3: CASSSGTGFVDTQYF
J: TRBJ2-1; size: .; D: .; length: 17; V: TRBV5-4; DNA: TGTGCCAGCAACCAGCTAAAGACAGGTACCTCCTACAATGAGCAGTTCTTC; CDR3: CASNQLKTGTSYNEQFF
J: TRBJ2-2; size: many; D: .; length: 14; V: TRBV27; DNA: TGTGCCAGCAGTGTTAACAGGGATACCGGGGAGCTGTTTTTT; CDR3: CASSVNRDTGELFF
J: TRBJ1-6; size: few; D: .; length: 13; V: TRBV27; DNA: TGTGCCAGCAGTCCCCAGGGGTTCACACCCCTCCACTTT; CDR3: CASSPQGFTPLHF
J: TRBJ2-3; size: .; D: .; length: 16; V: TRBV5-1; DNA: TGCGCCAGCAGCTTGGCGGGACTGCGTGGCACAGATACGCAGTATTTT; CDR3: CASSLAGLRGTDTQYF
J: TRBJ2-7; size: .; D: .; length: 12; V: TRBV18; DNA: TGTGCCAGCCATGGACAGTCCTACGAGCAGTACTTC; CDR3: CASHGQSYEQYF
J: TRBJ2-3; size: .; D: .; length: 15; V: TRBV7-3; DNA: TGTGCCAGCAGCTTAGGAGGGGGCAGGGCAGATACGCAGTATTTT; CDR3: CASSLGGGRADTQYF
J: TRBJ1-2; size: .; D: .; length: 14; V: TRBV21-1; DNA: TGTGCCAGCAGCAAAGACCCAGGGCCAAAAGGCTACACCTTC; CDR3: CASSKDPGPKGYTF
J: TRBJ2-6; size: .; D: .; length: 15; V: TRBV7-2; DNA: TGTGCCAGCAGCTTCGACATCTCTGGGGCCAACGTCCTGACTTTC; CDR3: CASSFDISGANVLTF
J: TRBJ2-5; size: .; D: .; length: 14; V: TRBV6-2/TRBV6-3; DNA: TGTGCCAGCAGCATACTAGACCGTGGTGAGACCCAGTACTTC; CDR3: CASSILDRGETQYF
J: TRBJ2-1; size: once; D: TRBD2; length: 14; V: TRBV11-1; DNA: TGTGCCACAAAGGGACTAGCGGTCGGCAATGAGCAGTTCTTC; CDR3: CATKGLAVGNEQFF
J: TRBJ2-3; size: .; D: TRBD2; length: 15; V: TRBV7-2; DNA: TGTGCCAGCAGCCTAGGACTAGCGGGCACAGATACGCAGTATTTT; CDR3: CASSLGLAGTDTQYF
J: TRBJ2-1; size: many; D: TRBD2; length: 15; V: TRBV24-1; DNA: TGTGCCACGGGAGAGACTAGCGGGGCCTACAATGAGCAGTTCTTC; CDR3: CATGETSGAYNEQFF
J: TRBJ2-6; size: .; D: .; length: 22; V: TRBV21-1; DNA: TGTGCCAGCAGCGCGAGAGGCGGGGGTCTCCTCTGGGGCATGGTCGGGGCCAACGTCCTGACTTTC; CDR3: CASSARGGGLLWGMVGANVLTF
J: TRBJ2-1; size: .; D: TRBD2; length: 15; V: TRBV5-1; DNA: TGCGCCAGCAGGGTGAGCGGGGGGTCTTACAATGAGCAGTTCTTC; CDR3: CASRVSGGSYNEQFF
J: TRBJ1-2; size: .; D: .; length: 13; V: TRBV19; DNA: TGTGCCAGTACCGCCAGGACTAACTATGGCTACACCTTC; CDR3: CASTARTNYGYTF
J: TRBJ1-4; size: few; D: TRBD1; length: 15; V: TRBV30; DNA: TGTGCCTGGGCGCCCGGGACAGTTCTAACCGAAAAACTGTTTTTT; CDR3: CAWAPGTVLTEKLFF
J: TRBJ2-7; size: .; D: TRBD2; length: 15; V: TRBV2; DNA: TGTGCCAGCAGTGAGGGACGGGGGGGTTCCTACGAGCAGTACTTC; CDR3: CASSEGRGGSYEQYF
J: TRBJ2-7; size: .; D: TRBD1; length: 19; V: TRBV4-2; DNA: TGTGCCAGCAGCCAAGATAATTCCCCGGGACAGGGACACTCCTACGAGCAGTACTTC; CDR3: CASSQDNSPGQGHSYEQYF
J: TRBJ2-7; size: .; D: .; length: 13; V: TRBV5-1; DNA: TGCGCCAGCAGCTTGGAAGGAGGGGCGGAGCAGTACTTC; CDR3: CASSLEGGAEQYF
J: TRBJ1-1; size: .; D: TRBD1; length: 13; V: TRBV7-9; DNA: TGTGCCAGCAGCTTTACAGGGGTTACTGAAGCTTTCTTT; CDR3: CASSFTGVTEAFF
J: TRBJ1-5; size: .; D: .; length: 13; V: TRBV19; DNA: TGTGCCAGTAACCCTGGGGGGAATCAGCCCCAGCATTTT; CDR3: CASNPGGNQPQHF
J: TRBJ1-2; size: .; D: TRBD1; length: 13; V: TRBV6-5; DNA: TGTGCCAGCAAGGGACAGCTTTTGCGTGGCTACACCTTC; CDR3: CASKGQLLRGYTF
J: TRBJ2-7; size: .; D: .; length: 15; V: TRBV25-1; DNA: TGTGCCAGCAGTGTCACAGGCGACGCGGCCTACGAGCAGTACTTC; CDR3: CASSVTGDAAYEQYF
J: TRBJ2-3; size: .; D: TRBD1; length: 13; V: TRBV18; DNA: TGTGCCAGCTCACAGGGGGCCACAGATACGCAGTATTTT; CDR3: CASSQGATDTQYF
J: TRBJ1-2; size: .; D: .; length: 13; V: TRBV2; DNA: TGTGCCAGCACTATGACAGACTACTATGGCTACACCTTC; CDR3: CASTMTDYYGYTF